This T cell receptor beta chain emerged from a study of blood T cells in healthy people across ages. There are 14 residues in the CDR3. The germline gives CDR1 GTSNPN, CDR2 SVGIG (reference sequence). Trimming shortened V by 0 bases and J by 2 bases, and 10 bases separated the two germline ends. With a J-beta primer mix and a sample-barcoded 5' primer, a second PCR ran roughly 6 to 11 cycles. Each CDR3 protein is one row after TCRdb ran MiXCR on the 5' RACE reads. This sample has about 1.6 million distinct CDR3 sequences; roughly 30% occur once, and the top ten carry approximately 10%. This clonotype has just a few counts.

This TCR was sampled from a woman aged 25 to 39 in good health. This chain joins TRBV30 and TRBJ2-5; D might be TRBD2 (7 bases). The sequencing input was blood. The CDR3 loop reads CAWSVAGAQETQYF. The CDR3 nucleotides are TGTGCCTGGAGTGTCGCGGGGGCGCAAGAGACCCAGTACTTC.